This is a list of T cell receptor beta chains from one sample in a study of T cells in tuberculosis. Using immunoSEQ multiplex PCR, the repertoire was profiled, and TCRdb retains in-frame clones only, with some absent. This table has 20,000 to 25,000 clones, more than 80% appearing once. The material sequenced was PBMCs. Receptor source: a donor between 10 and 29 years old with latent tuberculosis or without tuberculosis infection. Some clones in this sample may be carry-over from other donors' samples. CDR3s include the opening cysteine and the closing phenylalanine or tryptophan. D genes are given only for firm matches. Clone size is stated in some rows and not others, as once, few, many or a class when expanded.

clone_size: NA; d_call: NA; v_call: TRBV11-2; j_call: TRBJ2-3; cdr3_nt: TGTGCCAGCAGCTACCCGATAGGAGGGGACACAGATACGCAGTATTTT; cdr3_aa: CASSYPIGGDTDTQYF
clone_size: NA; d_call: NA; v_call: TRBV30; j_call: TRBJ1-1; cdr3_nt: TGTGCCTGGAGTGGCGCCGCCCGCGATCTCGCTTTCTTT; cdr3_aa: CAWSGAARDLAFF
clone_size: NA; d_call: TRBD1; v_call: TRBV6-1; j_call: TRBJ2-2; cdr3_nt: TGTGCCAGCAGGCGGACAGGGAACACCGGGGAGCTGTTTTTT; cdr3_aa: CASRRTGNTGELFF
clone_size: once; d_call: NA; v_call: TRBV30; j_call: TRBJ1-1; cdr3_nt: TGTGCCTGGACGGACGGGGGTTACACTGAAGCTTTCTTT; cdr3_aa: CAWTDGGYTEAFF
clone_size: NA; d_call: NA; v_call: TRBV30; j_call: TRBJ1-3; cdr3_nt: TGTGCCGCAAGGGGCTCTGGAAACACCATATATTTT; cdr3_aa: CAARGSGNTIYF
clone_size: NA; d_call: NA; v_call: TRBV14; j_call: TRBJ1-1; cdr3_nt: TGTGCCAGCAGCCGACTCGGGTCCCGTGCTACTGAAGCTTTCTTT; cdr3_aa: CASSRLGSRATEAFF
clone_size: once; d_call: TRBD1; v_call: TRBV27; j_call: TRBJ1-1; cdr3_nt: TGTGCCAGCACTTTCGGCAGGGACAGGCTTAACACTGAAGCTTTCTTT; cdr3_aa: CASTFGRDRLNTEAFF
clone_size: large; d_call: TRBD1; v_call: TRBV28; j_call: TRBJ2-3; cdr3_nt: TGTGCCAGCAGTTTAGAACAGGGGGCAAAGGATACGCAGTATTTT; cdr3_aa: CASSLEQGAKDTQYF
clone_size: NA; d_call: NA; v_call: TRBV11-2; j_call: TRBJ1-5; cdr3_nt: TGTGCCAGCAGCTTAGTGCGGTTACAGGGACGAAATAGCAATCAGCCCCAGCATTTT; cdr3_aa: CASSLVRLQGRNSNQPQHF
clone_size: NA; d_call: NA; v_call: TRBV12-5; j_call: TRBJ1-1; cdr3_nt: TGTGCTAGTGGTTTGCGAGGGAACACTGAAGCTTTCTTT; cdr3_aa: CASGLRGNTEAFF
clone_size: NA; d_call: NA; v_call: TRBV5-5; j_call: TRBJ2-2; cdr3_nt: TGTGCCAGCAGCTTGGTATTGAACACCGGGGAGCTGTTTTTT; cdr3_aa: CASSLVLNTGELFF
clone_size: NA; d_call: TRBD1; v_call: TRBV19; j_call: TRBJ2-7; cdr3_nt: TGTGCCAGTAGTTCCGGTCCCGGGACAGGACACTACGAGCAGTACTTC; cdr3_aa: CASSSGPGTGHYEQYF
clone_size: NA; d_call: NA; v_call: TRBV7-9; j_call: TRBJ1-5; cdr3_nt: TGTGCCAGCAGCTTAGTGCGTTGGGCAGAAGATAGCAATCAGCCCCAGCATTTT; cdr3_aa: CASSLVRWAEDSNQPQHF
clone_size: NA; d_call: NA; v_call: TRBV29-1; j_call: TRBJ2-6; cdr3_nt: TGCAGCGTTTCAGGAAGCATACAAAGTCGGGCCAACGTCCTGACTTTC; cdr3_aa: CSVSGSIQSRANVLTF